The present T cell receptor beta chain was sequenced within a study of cytotoxic CD8 clonotypes in ibrutinib-treated CLL. Study information: Results showed approximately 25 partial and 2 complete responses; following median around 68 months, 14 remained remitted, approximately twelve advanced.

Trimming removed 1 base at V and 3 bases at J, with 9 bases between. CDR1 is SEHNR, CDR2 FQNEAQ, per germline (reference sequence). This CDR3 has 14 amino acids. Profiling relied on immunoSEQ multiplex PCR, and the TCRdb table lists in-frame clones only, not all of them. The repertoire holds about 160,000 clones, roughly 77% seen once, with 2% to 2.5% in the top ten. The TCR sequence derives from a human donor with chronic lymphocytic leukemia. The chain couples TRBV7-9 to TRBJ2-5; D perhaps matches TRBD2 (6 bases). The source material was PBMCs, sampled after 12 months of ibrutinib treatment. The CDR3 DNA follows: TGTGCCAGCAGCTTAGGTGCGGGGAAAGAGACCCAGTACTTC. This codes for CASSLGAGKETQYF.